The sequence of this T cell receptor beta chain was determined in a study of cytomegalovirus exposure and HLA in healthy donors. Profiling relied on immunoSEQ multiplex PCR, and the TCRdb table lists in-frame clones only, not all of them. The table lists about 220,000 clones, around four fifths of them singletons, with about an eighth in the top ten. The V segment lost 5 bases and the J segment 7 bases; nucleotides outside the gene matches: 5. This CDR3 region has 14 residues. The germline gives CDR1 LGHNA, CDR2 YSLEER. This TCR was sampled from a young woman in good health and CMV-seropositive. Sequences were obtained from PBMCs. The genes are TRBV4-3 and TRBJ2-1, with TRBD2 matching over 10 bases. CDR3 nucleotide sequence: TGCGCCAGCAGCAGAGCGGGAGGGGATAATGAGCAGTTCTTC. It is translated as CASSRAGGDNEQFF.